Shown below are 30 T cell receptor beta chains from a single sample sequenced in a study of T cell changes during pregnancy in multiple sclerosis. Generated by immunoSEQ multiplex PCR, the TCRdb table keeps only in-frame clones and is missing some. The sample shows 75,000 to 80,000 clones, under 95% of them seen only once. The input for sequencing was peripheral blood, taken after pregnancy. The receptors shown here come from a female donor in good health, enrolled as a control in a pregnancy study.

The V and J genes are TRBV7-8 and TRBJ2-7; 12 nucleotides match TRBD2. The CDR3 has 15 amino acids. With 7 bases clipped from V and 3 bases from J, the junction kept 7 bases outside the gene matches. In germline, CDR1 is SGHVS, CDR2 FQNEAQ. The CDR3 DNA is TGTGCCAGCAACGAGGGACTAGCGGGTGTCTACGAGCAGTACTTC. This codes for CASNEGLAGVYEQYF. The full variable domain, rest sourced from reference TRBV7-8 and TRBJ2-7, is GAGVSQSPRYKVAKRGQDVALRCDPISGHVSLFWYQQALGQGPEFLTYFQNEAQLDKSGLPSDRFFAERPEGSVSTLKIQRTQQEDSAVYLCASNEGLAGVYEQYFGPGTRLTVT.

The CDR3 DNA follows: TGCGCCAGCAGCTTGCCTAGGACAGGGGGCACAGATACGCAGTATTTT. Protein sequence: CASSLPRTGGTDTQYF. The rearrangement links TRBV5-1 to TRBJ2-3; 9 positions match TRBD1. Looked up from germline, CDR1 is SGHRS and CDR2 is YFSETQ. CDR3 length: 16 amino acids. After removal of 1 base from V and 1 base from J, the junction contained 4 bases not matched to a gene.

The CDR3 nucleotides read TGTGCCAGCAGCTTAGGCTTTAACACTGAAGCTTTCTTT. As protein: CASSLGFNTEAFF. This chain uses TRBV7-3 with TRBJ1-1, with unresolved D. V was cut by 2 bases and J by 2 bases, with 6 bases left in between. The germline gives CDR1 SGHTA, CDR2 FQGTGA. This CDR3 has 13 amino acids.

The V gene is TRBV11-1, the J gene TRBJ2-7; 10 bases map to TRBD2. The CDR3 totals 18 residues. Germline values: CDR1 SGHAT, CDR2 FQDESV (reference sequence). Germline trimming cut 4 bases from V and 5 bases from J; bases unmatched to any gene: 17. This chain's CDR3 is CASSSIRGGLAVLDEQYF. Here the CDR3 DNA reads TGTGCCAGCAGCTCCATTAGGGGAGGACTAGCGGTTCTCGACGAGCAGTACTTC.

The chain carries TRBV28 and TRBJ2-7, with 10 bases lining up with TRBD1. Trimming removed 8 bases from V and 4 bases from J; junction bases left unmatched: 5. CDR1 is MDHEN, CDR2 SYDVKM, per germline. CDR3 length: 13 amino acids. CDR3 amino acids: CASFGQGEYEQYF. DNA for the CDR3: TGTGCCAGCTTCGGACAGGGGGAGTACGAGCAGTACTTC.

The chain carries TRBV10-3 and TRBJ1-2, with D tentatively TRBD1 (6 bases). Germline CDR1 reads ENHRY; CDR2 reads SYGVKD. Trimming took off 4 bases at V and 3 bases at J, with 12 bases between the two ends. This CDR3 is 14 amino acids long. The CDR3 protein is CAISVRQADYGYTF. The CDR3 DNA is TGTGCCATCAGTGTCAGACAGGCTGACTATGGCTACACCTTC.

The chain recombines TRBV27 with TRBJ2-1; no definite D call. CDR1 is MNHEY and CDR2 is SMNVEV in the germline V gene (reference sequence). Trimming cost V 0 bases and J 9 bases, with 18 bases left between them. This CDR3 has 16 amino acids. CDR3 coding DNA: TGTGCCAGCAGTTTATCGAGGTTGTCCCGGGTGAGTGAGCAGTTCTTC. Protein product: CASSLSRLSRVSEQFF.

CDR3 loop: CASSQDSGFAYGYTF. In DNA, the CDR3 is TGTGCCAGCAGCCAAGATTCGGGGTTTGCCTATGGCTACACCTTC. The rearrangement links TRBV4-2 to TRBJ1-2; D unresolved. Per the germline V gene, CDR1 is LGHNA and CDR2 is YNFKEQ. Trimming removed 0 bases from V and 4 bases from J, with 12 bases in between. The CDR3 runs 15 residues.

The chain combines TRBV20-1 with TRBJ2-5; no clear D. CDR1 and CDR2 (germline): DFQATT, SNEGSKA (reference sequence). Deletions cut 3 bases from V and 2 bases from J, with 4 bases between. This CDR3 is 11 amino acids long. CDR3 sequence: CSASGQETQYF. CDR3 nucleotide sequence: TGCAGTGCTAGCGGGCAAGAGACCCAGTACTTC.

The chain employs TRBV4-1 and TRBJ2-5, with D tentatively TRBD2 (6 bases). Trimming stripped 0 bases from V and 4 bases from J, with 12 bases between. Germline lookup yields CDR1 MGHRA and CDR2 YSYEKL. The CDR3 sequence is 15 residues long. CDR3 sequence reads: CASSQDSRDIETQYF. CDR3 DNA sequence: TGCGCCAGCAGCCAAGATTCGCGGGATATAGAGACCCAGTACTTC.

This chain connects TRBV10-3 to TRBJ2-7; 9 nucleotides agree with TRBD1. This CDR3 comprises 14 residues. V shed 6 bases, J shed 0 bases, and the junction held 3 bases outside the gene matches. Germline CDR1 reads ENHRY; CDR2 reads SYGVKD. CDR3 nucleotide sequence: TGTGCCATCAGAACGACAGGGGGCTCCTACGAGCAGTACTTC. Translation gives CAIRTTGGSYEQYF.

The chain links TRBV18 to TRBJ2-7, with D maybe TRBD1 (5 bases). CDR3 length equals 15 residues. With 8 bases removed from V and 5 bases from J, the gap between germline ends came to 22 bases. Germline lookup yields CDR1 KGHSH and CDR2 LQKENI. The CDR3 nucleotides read TGTGCCAGCCAGCGCGTGGGGCAGGGATGGAACGAGCAGTACTTC. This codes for CASQRVGQGWNEQYF.

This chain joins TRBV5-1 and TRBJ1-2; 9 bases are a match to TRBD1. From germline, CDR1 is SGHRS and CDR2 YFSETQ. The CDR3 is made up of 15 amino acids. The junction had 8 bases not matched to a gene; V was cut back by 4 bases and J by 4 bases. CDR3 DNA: TGCGCCAGCAGCCCGGGGGACAGGGACGGCTATGGCTACACCTTC. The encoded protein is CASSPGDRDGYGYTF.

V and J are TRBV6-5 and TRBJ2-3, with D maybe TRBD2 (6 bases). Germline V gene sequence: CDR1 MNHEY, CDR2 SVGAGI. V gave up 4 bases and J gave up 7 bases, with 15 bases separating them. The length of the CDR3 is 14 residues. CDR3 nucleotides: TGTGCCAGCAGTTCGGGACTGGGGTTTCATACGCAGTATTTT. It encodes CASSSGLGFHTQYF.

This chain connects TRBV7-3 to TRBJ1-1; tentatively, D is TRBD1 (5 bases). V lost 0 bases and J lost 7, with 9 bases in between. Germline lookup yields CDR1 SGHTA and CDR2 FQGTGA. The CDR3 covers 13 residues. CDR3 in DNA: TGTGCCAGCAGCTTAACGGCGGGGGGTGAAGCTTTCTTT. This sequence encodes CASSLTAGGEAFF.

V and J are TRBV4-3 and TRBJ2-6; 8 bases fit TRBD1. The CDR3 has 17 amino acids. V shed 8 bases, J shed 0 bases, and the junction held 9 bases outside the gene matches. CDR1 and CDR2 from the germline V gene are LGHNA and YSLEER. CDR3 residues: CASPRQGRRSGANVLTF. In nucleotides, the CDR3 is TGCGCCAGCCCCCGACAGGGGCGTCGCTCTGGGGCCAACGTCCTGACTTTC.

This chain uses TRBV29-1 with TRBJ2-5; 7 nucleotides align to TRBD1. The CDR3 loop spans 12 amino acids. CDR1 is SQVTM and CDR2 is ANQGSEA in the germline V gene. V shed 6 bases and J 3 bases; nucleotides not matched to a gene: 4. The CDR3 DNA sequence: TGCAGCGTGTGGGACAGAAAAGAGACCCAGTACTTC. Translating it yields CSVWDRKETQYF.

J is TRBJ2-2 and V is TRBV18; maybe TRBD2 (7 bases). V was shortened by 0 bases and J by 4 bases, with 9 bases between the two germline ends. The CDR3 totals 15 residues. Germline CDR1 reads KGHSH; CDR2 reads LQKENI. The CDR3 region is CASSPPAGATGELFF. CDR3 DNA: TGTGCCAGCTCACCACCGGCGGGGGCCACCGGGGAGCTGTTTTTT.

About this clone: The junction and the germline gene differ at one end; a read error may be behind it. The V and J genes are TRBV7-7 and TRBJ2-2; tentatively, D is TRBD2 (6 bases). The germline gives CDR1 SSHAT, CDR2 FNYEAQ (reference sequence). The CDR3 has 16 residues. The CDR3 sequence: CASSYLGGPNTGELFF. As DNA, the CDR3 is TGTGCTAGCAGCTACCTGGGGGGACCGAACACCGGGGAGCTGTTTTTT.

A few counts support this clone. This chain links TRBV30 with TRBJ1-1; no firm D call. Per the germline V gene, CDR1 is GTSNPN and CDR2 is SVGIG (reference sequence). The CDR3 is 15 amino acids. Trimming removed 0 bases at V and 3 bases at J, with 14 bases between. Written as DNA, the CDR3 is TGTGCCTGGAGTGTCTCCTCCCCCGGTGACACTGAAGCTTTCTTT. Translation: CAWSVSSPGDTEAFF.

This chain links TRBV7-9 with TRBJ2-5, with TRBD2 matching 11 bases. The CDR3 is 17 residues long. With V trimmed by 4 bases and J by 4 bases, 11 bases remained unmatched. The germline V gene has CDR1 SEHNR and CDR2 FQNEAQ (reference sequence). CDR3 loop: CASSSTLAGGLRETQYF. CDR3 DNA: TGTGCCAGCAGCTCGACTCTAGCGGGAGGTTTGAGAGAGACCCAGTACTTC. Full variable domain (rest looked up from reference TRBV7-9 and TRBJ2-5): DTGVSQNPRHKITKRGQNVTFRCDPISEHNRLYWYRQTLGQGPEFLTYFQNEAQLEKSRLLSDRFSAERPKGSFSTLEIQRTEQGDSAMYLCASSSTLAGGLRETQYFGPGTRLLVL.

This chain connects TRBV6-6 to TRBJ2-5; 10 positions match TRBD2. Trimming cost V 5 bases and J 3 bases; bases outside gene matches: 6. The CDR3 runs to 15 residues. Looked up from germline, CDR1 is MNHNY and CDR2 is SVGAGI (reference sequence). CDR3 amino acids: CASSQAGGLEETQYF. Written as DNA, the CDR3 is TGTGCCAGCAGTCAAGCGGGGGGGCTTGAAGAGACCCAGTACTTC.

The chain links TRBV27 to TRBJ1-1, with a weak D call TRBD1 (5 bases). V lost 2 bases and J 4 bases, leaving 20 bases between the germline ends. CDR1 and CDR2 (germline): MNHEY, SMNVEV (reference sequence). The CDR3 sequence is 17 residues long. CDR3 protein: CASSLAGGRGFVTEAFF. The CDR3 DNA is TGTGCCAGCAGTTTAGCAGGCGGGCGGGGGTTCGTCACTGAAGCTTTCTTT.

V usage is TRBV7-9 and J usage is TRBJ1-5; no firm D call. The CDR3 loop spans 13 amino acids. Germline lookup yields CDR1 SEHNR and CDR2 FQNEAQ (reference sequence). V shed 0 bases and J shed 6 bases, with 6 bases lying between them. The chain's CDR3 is CASSLAMSQPQHF. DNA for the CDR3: TGTGCCAGCAGCTTAGCGATGAGTCAGCCCCAGCATTTT.

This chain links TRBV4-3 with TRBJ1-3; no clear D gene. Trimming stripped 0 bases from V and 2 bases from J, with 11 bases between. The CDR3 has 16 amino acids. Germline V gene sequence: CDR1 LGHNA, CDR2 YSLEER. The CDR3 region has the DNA TGCGCCAGCAGCCAAGAAAGTCCAGATACTGGAAACACCATATATTTT. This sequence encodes CASSQESPDTGNTIYF.

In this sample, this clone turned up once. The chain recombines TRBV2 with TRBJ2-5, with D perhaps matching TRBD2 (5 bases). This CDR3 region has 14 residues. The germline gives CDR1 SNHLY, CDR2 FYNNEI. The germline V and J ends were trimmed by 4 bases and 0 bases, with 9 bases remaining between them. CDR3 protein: CASSVWENQETQYF. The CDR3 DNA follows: TGTGCCAGCAGTGTCTGGGAGAACCAAGAGACCCAGTACTTC.

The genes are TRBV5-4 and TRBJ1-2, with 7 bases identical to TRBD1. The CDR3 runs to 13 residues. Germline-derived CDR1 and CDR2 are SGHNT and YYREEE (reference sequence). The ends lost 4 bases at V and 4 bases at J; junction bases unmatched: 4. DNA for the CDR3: TGTGCCAGCAGCCAAGGACAGGTCTATGGCTACACCTTC. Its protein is CASSQGQVYGYTF.

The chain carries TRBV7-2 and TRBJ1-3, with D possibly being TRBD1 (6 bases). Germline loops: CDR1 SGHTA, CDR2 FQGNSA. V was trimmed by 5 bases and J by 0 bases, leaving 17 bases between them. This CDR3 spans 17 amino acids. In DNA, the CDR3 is TGTGCCAGCAGCCTCAGTCCGGGACACAGCTCTGGAAACACCATATATTTT. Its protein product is CASSLSPGHSSGNTIYF.

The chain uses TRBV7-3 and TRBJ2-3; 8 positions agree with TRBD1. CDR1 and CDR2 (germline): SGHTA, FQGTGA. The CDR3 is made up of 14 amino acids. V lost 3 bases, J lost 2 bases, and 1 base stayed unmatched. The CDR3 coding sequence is TGTGCCAGCAGCTTGGACAGGGCCACAGATACGCAGTATTTT. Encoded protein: CASSLDRATDTQYF.

The CDR3 DNA sequence: TGTGCCAGTAGTATAGCGAGAGAAGAGACCCAGTACTTC. Encoded protein: CASSIAREETQYF. The rearrangement uses TRBV19 and TRBJ2-5, with D uncertain. Germline CDR1 reads LNHDA; CDR2 reads SQIVND (reference sequence). The V and J ends lost 1 base and 3 bases respectively, with 6 bases between them. This CDR3 comprises 13 residues.